The source of this T cell receptor (beta chain) is a study of early T cells in non-severe SARS-CoV-2 infection. The CDR3 runs 13 residues. The V gene's germline CDR1 is SGHTA and CDR2 FQGNSA. The V end was cut by 5 bases, the J end by 3 bases, with 9 bases between. TCRdb processed the 5' RACE reads anew with MiXCR; each CDR3 protein has one entry. Among 64,000 or so distinct CDR3 sequences listed, roughly 13% were seen once. The clonotype was recovered from an adult who was a healthcare worker with PCR-confirmed SARS-CoV-2 infection or an uninfected control (not recorded which). The starting material was whole blood, obtained at baseline. The chain combines TRBV7-2 with TRBJ2-3; D is unclear. The CDR3: CASSNSGTDTQYF. CDR3 coding DNA: TGTGCCAGCAGCAACTCCGGAACAGATACGCAGTATTTT.